The 32 T cell receptor beta chains below all came from one sample that was sequenced in a study of T cell responses to AZD1222 COVID-19 vaccine. The repertoire was sequenced with immunoSEQ multiplex PCR; TCRdb's copy has only in-frame clones and lacks some. Seen here are 120,000 to 150,000 clones, about 87% observed once, and the top ten hold around 2.2%. The sequences come from peripheral blood, collected on day 0 of AZD1222 vaccination. These receptors came from an adult in good health.

This clone has a single count. V and J are TRBV5-5 and TRBJ1-4, with TRBD1 matching over 7 bases. Germline CDR1 is SGHKS and CDR2 is YYEKEE (reference sequence). V was clipped by 4 bases and J by 8 bases; unmatched bases: 8. The CDR3 length is 14 residues. CDR3 in DNA: TGTGCCAGCAGCACCCGGGACAGTAGGGAAAAACTGTTTTTT. Its protein is CASSTRDSREKLFF.

This clone has more than one count but fewer than ten. V gene TRBV6-4 combines with J gene TRBJ2-1, with 8 bases fitting TRBD2. CDR3 length: 13 amino acids. V dropped 3 bases and J dropped 6; count of bases not matched to a gene: 1. Germline CDR1 reads MRHNA; CDR2 reads SNTAGT. The CDR3 is CASSEREANEQFF. The CDR3 bases are TGTGCCAGCAGTGAGCGGGAGGCCAATGAGCAGTTCTTC.

This chain links TRBV7-6 with TRBJ1-1, with 7 bases that match TRBD1. CDR3 length: 15 residues. The trim removed 5 bases at V and 5 bases at J, leaving 11 bases unmatched. Germline values: CDR1 SGHVS, CDR2 FNYEAQ. The CDR3 is CASSPQDRRGTEAFF. Here the CDR3 DNA reads TGTGCCAGCAGCCCCCAGGACAGGCGAGGGACTGAAGCTTTCTTT.

This clone was observed once. The CDR3 DNA sequence: TGTGCCAGTAGTAGCGGGAACTACAATGAGCAGTTCTTC. This translates into CASSSGNYNEQFF. The gene calls are TRBV19 and TRBJ2-1; D might be TRBD2 (6 bases). CDR1 LNHDA and CDR2 SQIVND come from the germline V gene (reference sequence). Trimming stripped 4 bases from V and 3 bases from J, with 7 bases between. This CDR3 spans 13 amino acids.

This rearrangement joins TRBV13 to TRBJ1-2; D perhaps matches TRBD1 (5 bases). V lost 3 bases and J lost 4, with 12 bases in between. CDR3 length: 14 residues. Germline CDR1 PRHDT, CDR2 FYEKMQ (reference sequence). The CDR3, as DNA: TGTGCCAGCAGCTTGGGGCAGGGAGCCTATGGCTACACCTTC. Residues: CASSLGQGAYGYTF.

This clone has a single count. V is TRBV14 and J is TRBJ1-3, with D uncertain. From germline, CDR1 is SGHDN and CDR2 FVKESK. This CDR3 region has 16 residues. Trimming removed 4 bases from V and 0 bases from J, with 13 bases in between. CDR3 sequence reads: CASSPLGVYSGNTIYF. CDR3 in DNA: TGTGCCAGCAGCCCCCTGGGAGTTTACTCTGGAAACACCATATATTTT. Full variable domain (rest looked up from reference TRBV14 and TRBJ1-3): EAGVTQFPSHSVIEKGQTVTLRCDPISGHDNLYWYRRVMGKEIKFLLHFVKESKQDESGMPNNRFLAERTGGTYSTLKVQPAELEDSGVYFCASSPLGVYSGNTIYFGEGSWLTVV.

J is TRBJ2-7 and V is TRBV23-1; perhaps TRBD1 as D (6 bases). Being an ORF, TRBV23-1 has a function that is uncertain. Deletions cut 7 bases from V and 4 bases from J, with 14 bases between. The CDR3 spans 13 residues. CDR3 loop: CASMTRTDYEQYF. The DNA of the CDR3 is TGCGCCAGCATGACAAGGACAGATTACGAGCAGTACTTC.

The chain recombines TRBV2 with TRBJ2-6, with a weak D call TRBD2 (6 bases). Trimming left V 2 bases short and J 4 bases short, with 15 bases between. Germline V gene sequence: CDR1 SNHLY, CDR2 FYNNEI. The CDR3 runs to 17 residues. CDR3 sequence: CASSESRAGSGANVLTF. The CDR3 DNA reads as TGTGCCAGCAGTGAAAGCCGGGCGGGGTCCGGGGCCAACGTCCTGACTTTC.

The chain employs TRBV6-5 and TRBJ1-5; maybe TRBD1 (6 bases). The V gene's germline CDR1 is MNHEY and CDR2 SVGAGI. V was clipped by 6 bases and J by 6 bases, with 15 bases between them. There are 14 residues in the CDR3. CDR3 nucleotide sequence: TGTGCCAGCAGGAAGACAGGATTGGGTCAGCCCCAGCATTTT. Translating gives CASRKTGLGQPQHF.

The chain carries TRBV7-8 and TRBJ2-6, with 7 bases lining up with TRBD1. Germline CDR1 is SGHVS and CDR2 is FQNEAQ. This CDR3 region has 19 residues. With 0 bases clipped from V and 2 bases from J, the junction kept 10 bases outside the gene matches. The CDR3 DNA reads TGTGCCAGCAGCTTAGCGACGGGAAGGGGGCAAACTGGGGCCAACGTCCTGACTTTC. Translating it yields CASSLATGRGQTGANVLTF.

A word on this clone: Germline is not matched at one junction end, which may reflect a read error. The CDR3 loop reads CASSSGPTPQWF. CDR3 in DNA: TGTGCCAGCAGCTCCGGACCTACCCCCCAATGGTTC. The chain joins TRBV28 to TRBJ2-7; no reliable D call. The germline V gene has CDR1 MDHEN and CDR2 SYDVKM. This CDR3 is 12 amino acids long.

The chain couples TRBV2 to TRBJ2-7; D gene uncertain. Germline CDR1 reads SNHLY; CDR2 reads FYNNEI. CDR3 length equals 13 residues. V was pared by 0 bases and J by 7 bases, with 10 bases between. Written as DNA, the CDR3 is TGTGCCAGCAGTGAAGCGTACGTGGGGGAGCAGTACTTC. Translated, it gives CASSEAYVGEQYF.

This clone occurred a few times. This same CDR3 is encoded by further DNA sequences in the sample. The chain combines TRBV15 with TRBJ1-2; 7 nucleotides match TRBD1. The germline gives CDR1 LNHNV, CDR2 YYDKDF (reference sequence). The V gene end was trimmed by 4 bases and the J gene end by 7 bases; junction bases not matched to a gene: 9. The CDR3 runs 14 residues. The CDR3 protein is CATSTRGGARGYTF. In nucleotides, the CDR3 is TGTGCCACCAGCACTCGAGGGGGCGCGCGTGGCTACACCTTC. Complete variable domain (other parts from reference TRBV15 and TRBJ1-2): DAMVIQNPRYQVTQFGKPVTLSCSQTLNHNVMYWYQQKSSQAPKLLFHYYDKDFNNEADTPDNFQSRRPNTSFCFLDIRSPGLGDTAMYLCATSTRGGARGYTFGSGTRLTVV.

In its sample, this clone was seen a few times. This chain uses TRBV12-5 with TRBJ1-1; weak D call: TRBD1 (6 bases). The germline V gene encodes CDR1 LGHNT and CDR2 FRNRAP. V was trimmed by 8 bases and J by 4 bases, leaving 14 bases between them. The CDR3 contains 13 residues. The CDR3 is CASHKTGPTEAFF. CDR3 coding DNA: TGTGCTAGTCATAAAACAGGGCCCACTGAAGCTTTCTTT. Based on the CDR3 plus reference TRBV12-5 and TRBJ1-1, the full variable domain is DARVTQTPRHKVTEMGQEVTMRCQPILGHNTVFWYRQTMMQGLELLAYFRNRAPLDDSGMPKDRFSAEMPDATLATLKIQPSEPRDSAVYFCASHKTGPTEAFFGQGTRLTVV.

CDR3 residues: CSVEPGRETQYF. The CDR3 nucleotides are TGCAGCGTTGAACCAGGGCGGGAGACCCAGTACTTC. This sequence joins TRBV29-1 and TRBJ2-5, with a possible D match to TRBD1 (5 bases). The ends were cut back, 2 bases at V and 5 bases at J, with 9 bases in the middle. The CDR3 consists of 12 residues. Germline V gene lookup returns CDR1 SQVTM and CDR2 ANQGSEA.

V usage is TRBV15 and J usage is TRBJ1-1; possibly TRBD1 for D (5 bases). This CDR3 is 14 amino acids long. Germline V gene data show CDR1 as LNHNV and CDR2 as YYDKDF (reference sequence). The ends were cut back, 1 base at V and 1 base at J, with 7 bases in the middle. In DNA form, the CDR3 reads TGTGCCACCAGCAGAGTTGGGGGGAACACTGAAGCTTTCTTT. Amino acids: CATSRVGGNTEAFF. The entire variable domain, with the rest obtained from reference TRBV15 and TRBJ1-1, is as follows: DAMVIQNPRYQVTQFGKPVTLSCSQTLNHNVMYWYQQKSSQAPKLLFHYYDKDFNNEADTPDNFQSRRPNTSFCFLDIRSPGLGDTAMYLCATSRVGGNTEAFFGQGTRLTVV.

This clone occurred many times. This sequence joins TRBV6-1 and TRBJ1-4; D remains unclear. Trimming removed 3 bases at V and 13 bases at J, with 15 bases between. CDR1 and CDR2 from the germline V gene are MNHNS and SASEGT. The CDR3 covers 13 residues. CDR3 loop: CASSEALLNPLFF. DNA of the CDR3: TGTGCCAGCAGTGAGGCCCTCCTAAACCCACTGTTTTTT.

The V and J genes are TRBV5-1 and TRBJ2-6; either TRBD1 or TRBD2 may fit D (5 bases each). Per germline, CDR1 SGHRS and CDR2 YFSETQ. The CDR3 sequence is 14 residues long. The V end lost 4 bases, the J end lost 9 bases, and 14 bases lay between the germline ends. CDR3 in DNA: TGCGCCAGCAGCACCGACGGGACGGTCAACGTCCTGACTTTC. This encodes CASSTDGTVNVLTF.

The rearrangement uses TRBV6-5 and TRBJ1-1; 7 nucleotides align to TRBD1. The CDR3 is 15 residues long. The germline V gene has CDR1 MNHEY and CDR2 SVGAGI. Losses at the gene ends were 2 bases for V and 0 bases for J; bases not matched to a gene: 3. The DNA for the CDR3 is TGTGCCAGCAGTTACGCAGGGGGGATGAACACTGAAGCTTTCTTT. Its translation is CASSYAGGMNTEAFF.

This clone was found once. The chain uses TRBV27 and TRBJ2-3; 8 nucleotides line up with TRBD1. From germline, CDR1 is MNHEY and CDR2 SMNVEV (reference sequence). This CDR3 is built from 13 residues. The V and J ends lost 8 bases and 10 bases, in that order; junction bases with no gene match: 11. The CDR3 DNA reads as TGTGCCAGCGCAGGGGGCAGGGTGGCGGCGCAGTATTTT. It specifies CASAGGRVAAQYF.

The chain recombines TRBV4-2 with TRBJ2-3; 7 bases align to TRBD1. Losses at the gene ends were 4 bases for V and 5 bases for J; bases not matched to a gene: 9. The germline CDR1 and CDR2 sequences are LGHNA and YNFKEQ. This CDR3 contains 15 residues. The CDR3 DNA follows: TGTGCCAGCAGCCCCGCCGCCTGGACAGGAGATACGCAGTATTTT. Its translation is CASSPAAWTGDTQYF.

CDR3 coding DNA: TGTGCCAGCAGTGAGCCCGGACTAGCGGGACCTGGTGATACGCAGTATTTT. Translation gives CASSEPGLAGPGDTQYF. The rearrangement joins TRBV2 to TRBJ2-3; 12 nucleotides line up with TRBD2. Germline V gene sequence: CDR1 SNHLY, CDR2 FYNNEI. This CDR3 is 17 amino acids long. Trimming took 3 bases from V and 6 from J; bases not matched to a gene: 10.

This clone was counted once. The chain combines TRBV28 with TRBJ1-5, with 7 bases that match TRBD1. The CDR3 runs 14 residues. V was pared by 6 bases and J by 3 bases, with 5 bases of the junction left unmatched. The germline CDR1 and CDR2 sequences are MDHEN and SYDVKM. CDR3 in DNA: TGTGCCAGCAGACTGGACAGGAACAATCAGCCCCAGCATTTT. It translates to CASRLDRNNQPQHF.

The V call is TRBV27, the J call TRBJ2-2; D could derive from TRBD1 or TRBD2 (6 bases each). This CDR3 has 13 amino acids. Germline V gene lookup returns CDR1 MNHEY and CDR2 SMNVEV (reference sequence). The germline V and J ends were trimmed by 7 bases and 4 bases, with 10 bases remaining between them. DNA for the CDR3: TGTGCCAGCATGGGGGGCCCCACCGGGGAGCTGTTTTTT. Its translation is CASMGGPTGELFF.

This chain joins TRBV5-1 and TRBJ2-7; D unresolved. Germline V CDR1 and CDR2: SGHRS, YFSETQ. Trimming pared 0 bases from V and 2 bases from J, leaving 9 bases between. The CDR3 length is 14 residues. In nucleotides, the CDR3 is TGCGCCAGCAGCTTGGGAGACATAGCCTACGAGCAGTACTTC. Translation: CASSLGDIAYEQYF.

V gene TRBV12-3 or TRBV12-4 combines with J gene TRBJ1-1; 9 positions agree with TRBD1. Germline trimming cut 2 bases from V and 10 bases from J; bases unmatched to any gene: 5. CDR3 size: 13 residues. The DNA of the CDR3 is TGTGCCAGCAGTTTAAACAGGGGGCTAATAGCTTTCTTT. This gives the protein CASSLNRGLIAFF.

This chain connects TRBV10-3 to TRBJ1-6; a possible D gene is TRBD1 (6 bases). Trimming removed 3 bases from V and 10 bases from J, with 16 bases in between. Germline lookup yields CDR1 ENHRY and CDR2 SYGVKD. The CDR3 runs 15 residues. CDR3 amino acids: CAISDERGGRSPLHF. DNA of the CDR3: TGTGCCATCAGTGATGAAAGGGGGGGACGGTCACCCCTCCACTTT.

V usage is TRBV7-3 and J usage is TRBJ2-1; possibly TRBD2 for D (5 bases). The V end lost 1 base, the J end lost 9 bases, and 10 bases lay between the germline ends. Germline assignment: CDR1 SGHTA and CDR2 FQGTGA. The CDR3 consists of 13 residues. The CDR3 nucleotides are TGTGCCAGCAGCTTAATTACCGCGGGTGAGCAGTTCTTC. As protein: CASSLITAGEQFF.

The genes are TRBV6-2 or TRBV6-3 and TRBJ1-5, with 7 bases fitting TRBD1. The V segment lost 2 bases and the J segment 2 bases; nucleotides outside the gene matches: 0. Germline values: CDR1 MNHEY, CDR2 SVGEGT. CDR3 size: 14 residues. CDR3 in DNA: TGTGCCAGCAGTTACACAGGGGGCAATCAGCCCCAGCATTTT. Translation gives CASSYTGGNQPQHF.

This clone appeared a few times. This sequence joins TRBV5-8 and TRBJ2-3, with D uncertain. The germline V gene has CDR1 SGHTS and CDR2 YDEGEE. This CDR3 spans 15 amino acids. V was clipped by 2 bases and J by 2 bases, with 12 bases between them. This CDR3 is CASSLGGANTDTQYF. CDR3 nucleotides: TGTGCCAGCAGCTTAGGTGGCGCGAACACAGATACGCAGTATTTT.

The chain employs TRBV2 and TRBJ2-1; D is unresolved. CDR1 and CDR2 from the germline V gene are SNHLY and FYNNEI. Trimming took 5 bases from V and 7 from J, leaving 12 bases between them. The CDR3 is made up of 13 amino acids. CDR3 loop: CASSREIGNEQFF. CDR3 sequence (DNA): TGTGCCAGCAGTAGGGAAATTGGGAATGAGCAGTTCTTC.

The V call is TRBV2, the J call TRBJ1-5; D unresolved. Germline V gene sequence: CDR1 SNHLY, CDR2 FYNNEI. Trimming shortened V by 6 bases and J by 5 bases, and 14 bases separated the two germline ends. This CDR3 is 14 amino acids long. CDR3 amino acids: CASRSHTIDQPQHF. In DNA, the CDR3 is TGTGCCAGCAGGTCGCACACGATCGATCAGCCCCAGCATTTT.